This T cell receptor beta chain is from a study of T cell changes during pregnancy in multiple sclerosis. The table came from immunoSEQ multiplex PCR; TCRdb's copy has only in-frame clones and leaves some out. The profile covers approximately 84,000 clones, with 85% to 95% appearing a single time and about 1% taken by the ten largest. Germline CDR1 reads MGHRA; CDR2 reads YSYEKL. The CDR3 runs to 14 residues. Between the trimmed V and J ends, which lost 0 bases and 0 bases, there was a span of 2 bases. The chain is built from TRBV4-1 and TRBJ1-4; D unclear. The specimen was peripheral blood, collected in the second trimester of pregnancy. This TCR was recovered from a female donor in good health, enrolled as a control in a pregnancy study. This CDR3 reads CASSQDATNEKLFF. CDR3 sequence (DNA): TGCGCCAGCAGCCAAGACGCAACTAATGAAAAACTGTTTTTT.